This T cell receptor beta chain was sequenced for a study of cytotoxic CD8 clonotypes in ibrutinib-treated CLL. As for the study in general: Timing of response sample collection was a median around 12 months after treatment start, with a range of 6 to 36. Study findings and constraints: Sampling of sustained-remission and progressing patients occurred at differing times. Contraction or stability on treatment was seen for public clonotypes, which were uncommon. Clonality grew at ibrutinib response; at progression, it decreased back toward baseline.

A note on this clone: Its specificity is not known.

Germline V gene data show CDR1 as MNHNS and CDR2 as SASEGT. The CDR3 consists of 13 residues. Trimming shortened V by 11 bases and J by 0 bases, and 11 bases separated the two germline ends. The protocol was immunoSEQ multiplex PCR, while the TCRdb copy is restricted to in-frame clones and leaves out a portion. The data show about 140,000 clones, 80% seen once. The clonotype originates from a human donor with chronic lymphocytic leukemia. The source was PBMCs, collected after 36 months of ibrutinib treatment. V usage is TRBV6-1 and J usage is TRBJ1-5, with unresolved D. The CDR3 loop is CACALHSNQPQHF. For the CDR3, the DNA is TGTGCCTGCGCCCTGCATAGCAATCAGCCCCAGCATTTT.